The 20 T cell receptor beta chains reported below all come from one sample, sequenced in a study of blood T cell repertoires in COVID-19. Repertoires were generated with immunoSEQ multiplex PCR, while TCRdb's copy carries only in-frame clones and drops some. Altogether about 150,000 clones are present, around 83% being singletons, with the ten largest covering 5.5% to 8%. Source material: peripheral blood. These receptors all come from a man in his fifties with active or convalescent COVID-19.

This clone was observed a few times. This chain joins TRBV10-1 and TRBJ1-1, with 8 bases identical to TRBD1. The J segment lost 1 base and the V segment lost 4 bases, leaving 11 bases of the junction unmatched. CDR3 size: 17 residues. Germline lookup yields CDR1 WNHNN and CDR2 SYGVQD (reference sequence). CDR3 DNA sequence: TGCGCCAGCAGTGTAAGACTGGCAGGGGGCAGGAACACTGAAGCTTTCTTT. It is translated as CASSVRLAGGRNTEAFF.

The rearrangement joins TRBV5-4 to TRBJ2-4, with TRBD2 identical over 13 bases. V dropped 1 base and J dropped 7; count of bases not matched to a gene: 5. Per germline, CDR1 SGHNT and CDR2 YYREEE (reference sequence). The CDR3 extends over 16 amino acids. The CDR3 loop is CASSLLRTSGSNIQYF. The DNA for the CDR3 is TGTGCCAGCAGCTTGTTGAGGACTAGCGGGAGCAACATTCAGTACTTC. Full variable domain (missing parts from reference TRBV5-4 and TRBJ2-4): ETGVTQSPTHLIKTRGQQVTLRCSSQSGHNTVSWYQQALGQGPQFIFQYYREEENGRGNFPPRFSGLQFPNYSSELNVNALELDDSALYLCASSLLRTSGSNIQYFGAGTRLSVL.

This chain uses TRBV7-7 with TRBJ2-3; TRBD2 matches 14 bases. The CDR3 extends over 14 amino acids. CDR1 and CDR2 (germline): SSHAT, FNYEAQ (reference sequence). CDR3 in DNA: TGTGCTAGCGGGGGGACTAGCGGGAGACTACCGCAGTATTTT. It is translated as CASGGTSGRLPQYF.

For this clone: The identical CDR3 is also encoded by other nucleotide sequences in the sample. The chain couples TRBV27 to TRBJ2-3; D uncertain. The CDR3 consists of 13 residues. Trimming removed 3 bases at V and 1 base at J, with 5 bases between. Germline-derived CDR1 and CDR2 are MNHEY and SMNVEV (reference sequence). The CDR3 nucleotides are TGTGCCAGCAGTTTGGCAGGCACAGATACGCAGTATTTT. This codes for CASSLAGTDTQYF.

This clone came up a few times. The V and J genes are TRBV5-1 and TRBJ1-2; 7 nucleotides match TRBD1. Germline trimming cut 4 bases from V and 7 bases from J; bases unmatched to any gene: 7. The CDR3 spans 13 residues. CDR1 and CDR2 (germline): SGHRS, YFSETQ. The CDR3 spells CASSQTGDVGYTF. As DNA, the CDR3 is TGCGCCAGCAGCCAAACAGGGGACGTTGGCTACACCTTC. Looking up the rest from reference TRBV5-1 and TRBJ1-2 gives the full variable domain: KAGVTQTPRYLIKTRGQQVTLSCSPISGHRSVSWYQQTPGQGLQFLFEYFSETQRNKGNFPGRFSGRQFSNSRSEMNVSTLELGDSALYLCASSQTGDVGYTFGSGTRLTVV.

The chain recombines TRBV2 with TRBJ2-5, with D possibly matching TRBD2 (6 bases). The V end was cut by 6 bases, the J end by 4 bases, with 24 bases between. From germline, CDR1 is SNHLY and CDR2 FYNNEI. The CDR3 spans 17 residues. CDR3 sequence: CASRIPGLQFQGETQYF. CDR3 DNA: TGTGCCAGCAGGATTCCGGGACTCCAATTCCAGGGAGAGACCCAGTACTTC.

This chain connects TRBV5-6 to TRBJ2-3; TRBD2 matches 7 bases. The germline V gene encodes CDR1 SGHDT and CDR2 YYEEEE. CDR3 size: 14 residues. J gave up 2 bases and V 7 bases, and 7 bases lay outside the gene matches. CDR3 region: CASGGAGLTDTQYF. The CDR3 DNA sequence: TGTGCCAGCGGGGGAGCGGGACTCACAGATACGCAGTATTTT. The entire variable domain, with the rest obtained from reference TRBV5-6 and TRBJ2-3, is as follows: DAGVTQSPTHLIKTRGQQVTLRCSPKSGHDTVSWYQQALGQGPQFIFQYYEEEERQRGNFPDRFSGHQFPNYSSELNVNALLLGDSALYLCASGGAGLTDTQYFGPGTRLTVL.

This chain uses TRBV7-3 with TRBJ2-5, with 9 bases aligning to TRBD1. Germline CDR1 reads SGHTA; CDR2 reads FQGTGA. The CDR3 is made up of 21 amino acids. J was trimmed by 4 bases and V by 0 bases; bases with no gene match: 21. The CDR3 sequence is CASSLTASRDRAAPWGETQYF. DNA for the CDR3: TGTGCCAGCAGCTTAACGGCGTCCCGGGACAGGGCCGCGCCCTGGGGAGAGACCCAGTACTTC.

V and J are TRBV20-1 and TRBJ2-1, with TRBD2 as a possible D gene (6 bases). The CDR3 sequence is 14 residues long. Trimming removed 3 bases from V and 4 bases from J, with 13 bases in between. Germline CDR1 is DFQATT and CDR2 is SNEGSKA (reference sequence). CDR3 sequence reads: CSASRGDQYNEQFF. In DNA, the CDR3 is TGCAGTGCTAGTCGCGGGGACCAGTACAATGAGCAGTTCTTC.

The genes are TRBV7-2 and TRBJ2-5, with 8 bases aligning to TRBD1. V lost 0 bases, J lost 1 base, and 4 bases stayed unmatched. Germline lookup yields CDR1 SGHTA and CDR2 FQGNSA. CDR3 length: 16 amino acids. The CDR3 loop reads CASSLATGELQETQYF. CDR3 bases: TGTGCCAGCAGCTTAGCGACAGGGGAACTCCAAGAGACCCAGTACTTC.

The V gene is TRBV7-8, the J gene TRBJ2-2; no reliable D call. In germline, CDR1 is SGHVS, CDR2 FQNEAQ. This CDR3 has 17 amino acids. Trimming stripped 5 bases from V and 1 base from J, with 17 bases between. CDR3 sequence: CASSPNPSELNTGELFF. DNA for the CDR3: TGTGCCAGCAGCCCAAACCCAAGCGAGTTGAACACCGGGGAGCTGTTTTTT.

The rearrangement joins TRBV18 to TRBJ2-1; 12 bases are a match to TRBD2. The CDR3 runs to 15 residues. V shed 3 bases, J shed 8 bases, and the junction held 5 bases outside the gene matches. CDR1 is KGHSH and CDR2 is LQKENI in the germline V gene. The CDR3 bases are TGTGCCAGCTCACCGCTGACTAGCGGGAGCGATGAGCAGTTCTTC. Translating gives CASSPLTSGSDEQFF.

The gene calls are TRBV2 and TRBJ1-2; D gene unclear. Germline V gene data show CDR1 as SNHLY and CDR2 as FYNNEI. This CDR3 comprises 14 residues. V dropped 8 bases and J dropped 2 bases, with 15 bases sitting between them. This chain's CDR3 is CASPPGEPNYGYTF. The CDR3 region has the DNA TGTGCCAGCCCCCCCGGTGAACCCAACTATGGCTACACCTTC.

The chain is built from TRBV27 and TRBJ1-1; D not resolved. The V and J ends lost 3 bases and 2 bases respectively, with 13 bases between them. Germline-derived CDR1 and CDR2 are MNHEY and SMNVEV (reference sequence). This CDR3 is 15 amino acids long. CDR3 sequence reads: CASSLRAPSNTEAFF. CDR3 nucleotide sequence: TGTGCCAGCAGTTTGAGGGCCCCCTCTAACACTGAAGCTTTCTTT.

This clone was counted a single time. The J gene is TRBJ2-7, the V gene TRBV5-6; D unresolved. Trimming removed 0 bases from V and 2 bases from J, with 12 bases in between. Germline-derived CDR1 and CDR2 are SGHDT and YYEEEE. This CDR3 contains 15 residues. For the CDR3, the DNA is TGTGCCAGCAGCTTGGAACCCGGGTTCACCTACGAGCAGTACTTC. Translating gives CASSLEPGFTYEQYF.

A single count supports this clone. The genes are TRBV6-6 and TRBJ2-7; TRBD1 agrees at 8 bases. V lost 5 bases, J lost 5 bases, and 8 bases stayed unmatched. Germline loops: CDR1 MNHNY, CDR2 SVGAGI (reference sequence). The CDR3 is made up of 14 amino acids. The CDR3 spells CASSRQDRVDEQYF. The CDR3 DNA sequence: TGTGCCAGCAGTCGCCAGGACAGGGTCGACGAGCAGTACTTC.

The chain uses TRBV5-1 and TRBJ1-6, with a weak D call TRBD1 (5 bases). The germline V gene encodes CDR1 SGHRS and CDR2 YFSETQ. The CDR3 has 13 residues. Between the trimmed V and J ends, which lost 5 bases and 8 bases, there was a span of 11 bases. The CDR3 is CASRVKTDSPLHF. CDR3 DNA sequence: TGCGCCAGCAGGGTAAAGACAGATTCACCCCTCCACTTT.

The chain links TRBV5-1 to TRBJ2-1; 13 bases are shared with TRBD2. V lost 0 bases and J lost 8; bases outside the gene matches: 5. There are 16 residues in the CDR3. Germline loops: CDR1 SGHRS, CDR2 YFSETQ. CDR3 sequence (DNA): TGCGCCAGCAGCTTGGCGAGACTAGCGGGAGGAGATGAGCAGTTCTTC. It yields the protein CASSLARLAGGDEQFF.

This chain connects TRBV19 to TRBJ2-5; TRBD2 matches at 11 bases. V lost 5 bases and J lost 4; bases outside the gene matches: 6. Germline values: CDR1 LNHDA, CDR2 SQIVND (reference sequence). This CDR3 spans 15 amino acids. This CDR3 is CASSSSGRPRETQYF. The CDR3 DNA reads TGTGCCAGTAGTTCTAGCGGGAGGCCTCGAGAGACCCAGTACTTC.

The chain joins TRBV6-6 to TRBJ2-5; TRBD2 matches 9 bases. Germline CDR1 reads MNHNY; CDR2 reads SVGAGI (reference sequence). After removal of 7 bases from V and 5 bases from J, the junction contained 11 bases not matched to a gene. The CDR3 runs to 15 residues. The CDR3 DNA reads as TGTGCCAGCACCCCTGCAGCGGGAGGACCTGAGACCCAGTACTTC. This sequence encodes CASTPAAGGPETQYF.